The clone carrying this T cell receptor beta chain was seen ten or more times. The target antigen is unknown. Amplifying from RNA transcripts, the study obtained TCR beta CDR3 regions. An opening RT-PCR round employed HTBI primers and preceded a second-round multiplex PCR. TCRdb re-analysed the multiplex PCR reads in MiXCR, keeping a single row per CDR3 protein. The sample yields roughly 230,000 distinct CDR3 sequences, roughly 21% seen once. The CDR3 spans 14 residues. J lost 7 bases, V lost 3 bases, and 5 bases had no gene match. CDR1 and CDR2 from the germline V gene are SGHVS and FNYEAQ. This record belongs to a study of Graves' ophthalmopathy and Graves' hyperthyroidism. General study findings and limits: Blood contained most expanded thyroid clonotypes exceeding 0.001 frequency. The model achieved approximately 71% sensitivity and less than 75% specificity for ophthalmopathy progression.

The sequence was collected from a woman in her forties or fifties with Graves' ophthalmopathy. V and J are TRBV7-6 and TRBJ2-3; 9 positions match TRBD2. Specimen: peripheral blood. CDR3 amino acids: CASSLGLAGYTQYF. DNA of the CDR3: TGTGCCAGCAGCTTGGGGCTAGCGGGGTATACGCAGTATTTT.